Below are 2 T cell receptor beta chains sequenced from a single sample in a study of early T cells in non-severe SARS-CoV-2 infection. Via MiXCR, TCRdb re-called the 5' RACE reads, giving one row per CDR3 protein. Of about 36,000 distinct CDR3 sequences listed, roughly 6.8% are singletons. This material consisted of whole blood, taken at baseline. All receptors derive from an adult who was a healthcare worker with PCR-confirmed SARS-CoV-2 infection or an uninfected control (not recorded which).

The table lists this clonotype with a count of one. The chain is built from TRBV7-9 and TRBJ1-4; D possibly corresponds to TRBD1 (6 bases). The V end lost 3 bases, the J end lost 7 bases, and 12 bases lay between the germline ends. Germline lookup yields CDR1 SEHNR and CDR2 FQNEAQ (reference sequence). The CDR3 is 14 amino acids. This CDR3 reads CASSFDYRVEKLFF. The CDR3 DNA reads TGTGCCAGCAGCTTCGACTACAGGGTTGAAAAACTGTTTTTT.

There are many counts of this clonotype. The chain uses TRBV7-9 and TRBJ2-6, with TRBD2 as a possible D gene (5 bases). Trimming stripped 5 bases from V and 0 bases from J, with 5 bases between. The CDR3 sequence is 14 residues long. In germline, CDR1 is SEHNR, CDR2 FQNEAQ (reference sequence). CDR3 in DNA: TGTGCCAGCAGCCGGGGCTCTGGGGCCAACGTCCTGACTTTC. Amino acid sequence: CASSRGSGANVLTF.